Listed below are T cell receptor beta chains from one sample, sequenced in a study of CD8 T cells in ankylosing spondylitis. One entry per CDR3 protein, called by TCRdb with MiXCR from the 5' RACE reads. The data show about 450,000 distinct CDR3 sequences, about 24% seen once. Sequencing was done on a sample of blood, either unsorted or a sorted T cell fraction (not recorded which). The receptors were gathered from a male donor with ankylosing spondylitis. CDR3s include the opening cysteine and the closing phenylalanine or tryptophan. D genes are given only for firm matches. Expanded clones are given a class, and other clones once, few, many or no size at all.

cdr3_length j_call clone_size v_call d_call cdr3_nt cdr3_aa
16 TRBJ2-3 many TRBV5-6 NA TGTGCCAGCAGCGAACTTGGCGGGACGGCCACAGATACGCAGTATTTT CASSELGGTATDTQYF
17 TRBJ2-3 few TRBV5-1 TRBD2 TGCGCCAGCAGCCTTGTCCTAGCGGGAGGCGGGAAAGATACGCAGTATTTT CASSLVLAGGGKDTQYF
13 TRBJ1-6 few TRBV27 NA TGTGCCAGCAGTCCGGGACTCGGCGGGCCCCTCCACTTT CASSPGLGGPLHF
15 TRBJ1-6 few TRBV5-1 TRBD1 TGCGCCAGCAGCCAGTGGACAGGGCGTAATTCACCCCTCCACTTT CASSQWTGRNSPLHF
18 TRBJ2-1 few TRBV5-1 TRBD2 TGCGCCAGCAGCTTGGAGACTAGCGGGAGAGGCCTACGAGGTGAGCAGTTCTTC CASSLETSGRGLRGEQFF
14 TRBJ2-7 few TRBV12-3/TRBV12-4 TRBD2 TGTGCCAGCAGCCTAGCGGGAGAGCCAGGCGAGCAGTACTTC CASSLAGEPGEQYF
15 TRBJ2-7 few TRBV6-5 TRBD2 TGTGCCAGCAGTCACCTAGCGGGAGGCTTCTACGAGCAGTACTTC CASSHLAGGFYEQYF
13 TRBJ2-2 NA TRBV29-1 NA TGCAGCGTTGAAAAGGCACTCACCGGGGAGCTGTTTTTT CSVEKALTGELFF
13 TRBJ1-6 few TRBV7-8 NA TGTGCCAGCAGCTTAGGTCAGGATTCACCCCTCCACTTT CASSLGQDSPLHF
14 TRBJ2-2 NA TRBV27 TRBD2 TGTGCCAGCAGTTTGGATCTAGCGGGAGTGGAGCTGTTTTTT CASSLDLAGVELFF
16 TRBJ2-1 NA TRBV14 TRBD2 TGTGCCAGCAGCCAACGACGGGCGGGAGGCAGGAATGAGCAGTTCTTC CASSQRRAGGRNEQFF
12 TRBJ2-5 NA TRBV20-1 NA TGCAGTGCCGACGATTCGATCGGGACCCAGTACTTC CSADDSIGTQYF
17 TRBJ2-3 NA TRBV7-2 TRBD2 TGTGCCAGCAGCTTTACTAGCGGGAGCTCCTTTATGGGTACGCAGTATTTT CASSFTSGSSFMGTQYF
14 TRBJ1-3 few TRBV3-1 NA TGTGCCAGCAGCCAAGAAACCGCTGGAAACACCATATATTTT CASSQETAGNTIYF
14 TRBJ1-5 NA TRBV20-1 TRBD1 TGCAGTGCTAGCAAGGACAGGGCGGGTCAGCCCCAGCATTTT CSASKDRAGQPQHF
13 TRBJ1-2 few TRBV7-2 TRBD1 TGTGCCAGCAGCCGGGGACAGAACTATGGCTACACCTTC CASSRGQNYGYTF
18 TRBJ2-6 few TRBV5-6 TRBD1 TGTGCCAGCAGCTTACAGTGGAGACAGGGATCGGGGGCCAACGTCCTGACTTTC CASSLQWRQGSGANVLTF
15 TRBJ2-7 once TRBV5-1 TRBD2 TGCGCCAGCAGCCCCGGACTAGCGCGCTCCTACGAGCAGTACTTC CASSPGLARSYEQYF
15 TRBJ1-5 NA TRBV7-8 NA TGTGCCAGCAGCTTAGTGCCAGTTCGCAATCAGCCCCAGCATTTT CASSLVPVRNQPQHF
14 TRBJ2-7 NA TRBV25-1 NA TGTGCCAGCAGTGAACCAGGCTTCTCCTACGAGCAGTACTTC CASSEPGFSYEQYF
17 TRBJ2-7 once TRBV2 NA TGTGCCAGCAGTGATGTCTTTGGTGGGAGTGCTTCGTTGATGCAGTACTTC CASSDVFGGSASLMQYF
15 TRBJ2-1 few TRBV27 TRBD2 TGTGCCAGCAGTTTATATGGGCGGGAGAGAGATGAGCAGTTCTTC CASSLYGRERDEQFF
15 TRBJ2-4 NA TRBV3-1 NA TGTGCCAGCAGCCCGGCCAGGCAGGGGCAAAACATTCAGTACTTC CASSPARQGQNIQYF
15 TRBJ2-1 few TRBV7-2 TRBD2 TGTGCCAGCAGCTCAACTAGCGGGACCTTGGGTGAGCAGTTCTTC CASSSTSGTLGEQFF
16 TRBJ2-1 few TRBV9 TRBD2 TGTGCCAGCAGCGTAGGGGGCGGGAGCTCCTACAATGAGCAGTTCTTC CASSVGGGSSYNEQFF
15 TRBJ2-1 NA TRBV20-1 TRBD2 TGCAGTGCATCCAGAGGTAGCGGGAGTTTGAATGAGCAGTTCTTC CSASRGSGSLNEQFF
14 TRBJ2-7 NA TRBV9 NA TGTGCCAGCAGCGTAGACCGGGAGTCCTACGAGCAGTACTTC CASSVDRESYEQYF
17 TRBJ1-6 NA TRBV7-2 TRBD1 TGTGCCAGCAGCCTAACCCCATTGGACAGGGCGGGTTCACCCCTCCACTTT CASSLTPLDRAGSPLHF
16 TRBJ2-1 NA TRBV18 TRBD1 TGTGCCAGCTCACCACCGAGCAGGGGGCCAGACAATGAGCAGTTCTTC CASSPPSRGPDNEQFF
12 TRBJ1-2 few TRBV20-1 NA TGCAGTGCGCAACAGGGTAGACGGGGCTACACCTTC CSAQQGRRGYTF
14 TRBJ2-1 NA TRBV27 TRBD1 TGTGCCAGCCGCTTTGGACAGGACTACAATGAGCAGTTCTTC CASRFGQDYNEQFF
15 TRBJ1-3 once TRBV19 TRBD1 TGTGCCAGTAGCGGACAGGCACTCTCTGGAAACACCATATATTTT CASSGQALSGNTIYF
19 TRBJ2-3 few TRBV11-1 TRBD2 TGTGCCAGCAGCCGCGGACCCGGACTAGCGGGAGGCAGCACAGATACGCAGTATTTT CASSRGPGLAGGSTDTQYF
17 TRBJ2-1 few TRBV4-2 NA TGTGCCAGCAGCCGATTGAGTACCGGGAGCTCCTACAATGAGCAGTTCTTC CASSRLSTGSSYNEQFF
13 TRBJ2-6 few TRBV12-3/TRBV12-4 NA TGTGCCAGCAGCCTACAGGGGGCCAACGTCCTGACTTTC CASSLQGANVLTF
15 TRBJ2-1 NA TRBV7-2 NA TGTGCCAGCAGCGCCCGACTAGGGGGCTACAATGAGCAGTTCTTC CASSARLGGYNEQFF
14 TRBJ2-5 NA TRBV24-1 TRBD1 TGTGCCACCAGTGATCCGGGACAGCAAGAGACCCAGTACTTC CATSDPGQQETQYF
12 TRBJ1-2 NA TRBV5-1 NA TGCGCCTCCCGGGGGTTTCTCGATGGCTACACCTTC CASRGFLDGYTF
11 TRBJ2-3 many TRBV5-1 NA TGCGCCAGCAGCTTGGAAGATACGCAGTATTTT CASSLEDTQYF
12 TRBJ2-1 few TRBV20-1 TRBD2 TGCAGTGCTAGCGGGAGGGCCTATGAGCAGTTCTTC CSASGRAYEQFF
13 TRBJ1-1 NA TRBV7-9 NA TGTGCCAGCAGCTCGTACCGGAACACTGAAGCTTTCTTT CASSSYRNTEAFF
13 TRBJ2-1 NA TRBV9 NA TGTGCCAGCAGCGTAGCTAGCCTGAATGAGCAGTTCTTC CASSVASLNEQFF
12 TRBJ2-1 many TRBV12-3/TRBV12-4 NA TGTGCCAGCACCCCGGACTCGTATGAGCAGTTCTTC CASTPDSYEQFF
12 TRBJ2-3 few TRBV29-1 TRBD2 TGCAGCCACATCGCGGGGGCAGATACGCAGTATTTT CSHIAGADTQYF
17 TRBJ1-1 few TRBV10-1 NA TGCGCCAGCCCCGATAGGGATCAGTTTTCAATGAACACTGAAGCTTTCTTT CASPDRDQFSMNTEAFF
18 TRBJ1-5 few TRBV10-3 TRBD1 TGTGCCGACCTGAAACAGGGGGTGAGGGTATATGGCAATCAGCCCCAGCATTTT CADLKQGVRVYGNQPQHF
14 TRBJ1-2 few TRBV12-3/TRBV12-4 NA TGTGCCAGCAGTCCCGATGCCAGCCTCTATGGCTACACCTTC CASSPDASLYGYTF
15 TRBJ2-2 NA TRBV7-9 NA TGTGCCAGCCAGGGGTTGGGGGCGGACACCGGGGAGCTGTTTTTT CASQGLGADTGELFF
15 TRBJ2-2 NA TRBV5-6 NA TGTGCCAGCAGCTTGCCCATCCCGAACACCGGGGAGCTGTTTTTT CASSLPIPNTGELFF
13 TRBJ2-5 few TRBV10-1 TRBD1 TGCGCCAGCAGAGCGGGACAGGGAGAGACCCAGTACTTC CASRAGQGETQYF
14 TRBJ1-1 NA TRBV29-1 TRBD1 TGCAGCGTTGAGGGACAGGGACTGAACACTGAAGCTTTCTTT CSVEGQGLNTEAFF
15 TRBJ2-1 few TRBV7-2 TRBD2 TGTGCCAGCAGCCAGGGACTAGCGGGAGGTGTTGAGCAGTTCTTC CASSQGLAGGVEQFF
14 TRBJ2-1 few TRBV20-1 TRBD2 TGCAGTGCTTCCGGGACTAGCGGGTTTAATGAGCAGTTCTTC CSASGTSGFNEQFF
15 TRBJ1-2 NA TRBV15 NA TGTGCCACCAGCAGAGGCGGGACTGGGGGTTATGGCTACACCTTC CATSRGGTGGYGYTF
16 TRBJ2-2 NA TRBV2 TRBD2 TGTGCCAGCAGTGACGCACTAGCGGTATACACCGGGGAGCTGTTTTTT CASSDALAVYTGELFF
15 TRBJ2-3 NA TRBV20-1 TRBD2 TGCAGTGCTAGAGATGAAGGCGGGAGGTCAGATACGCAGTATTTT CSARDEGGRSDTQYF
15 TRBJ2-1 NA TRBV11-2 NA TGTGCCAGCAGCTTTGTAGCGGACTCCTACAATGAGCAGTTCTTC CASSFVADSYNEQFF